This TCR beta chain was obtained from a study of shared clonotypes between healthy human individuals. On the study more broadly: CD8 memory received one plate per donor, CD8 naive two, CD4 memory three and CD4 naive three.

Terminally differentiated effector memory CD45RA+ cells were excluded from the naive CD8 cells, which were CD45RO-negative and positively selected for CCR7. Assay used: immunoSEQ multiplex PCR; TCRdb lists only in-frame clones, some missing. The data contain fewer than 1 million clones, 90% to 98% of them singletons. This CDR3 comprises 14 residues. V lost 3 bases and J lost 5; bases outside the gene matches: 8. Per the germline V gene, CDR1 is SGDLS and CDR2 is YYNGEE. This chain uses TRBV9 with TRBJ2-7; 7 bases map to TRBD2. This clonotype was obtained from a man between 25 and 39 years old in good health. The sequenced sample was naive CD8+ T cells sorted from blood. CDR3 residues: CASSAAGDENEQYF. The DNA of the CDR3 is TGTGCCAGCAGCGCGGCGGGAGATGAGAACGAGCAGTACTTC.